These T cell receptor beta chains were read from a single sample in a study of blood T cell repertoires in COVID-19. Profiled with immunoSEQ multiplex PCR; TCRdb holds only in-frame clones, not every one. Of a few hundred thousand clones in the sample, 80% were seen once. The sequenced sample consisted of PBMCs or T cells enriched from blood (not recorded which). These receptors were collected from a woman aged 40 to 50 with acute COVID-19. The CDR3 runs from the conserved cysteine through the conserved F or W. The order of the fields is V gene, D gene, J gene, clone size, CDR3 DNA, CDR3 protein. A D gene is named only where the DNA matches it firmly. Size values are once, few and many counts, or a class for expanded clones, and some rows have none.

v_call: TRBV4-3
d_call: .
j_call: TRBJ2-5
clone_size: .
cdr3_nt: TGCGCCAGCAGCCAAGATCGGACTGGCCAAGAGACCCAGTACTTC
cdr3_aa: CASSQDRTGQETQYF

v_call: TRBV28
d_call: TRBD1
j_call: TRBJ1-1
clone_size: .
cdr3_nt: TGTGCCACCGGGACAGGATGGGAGAACACTGAAGCTTTCTTT
cdr3_aa: CATGTGWENTEAFF

v_call: TRBV19
d_call: .
j_call: TRBJ1-4
clone_size: few
cdr3_nt: TGTGCCAGTAGTATACAGGGACTCAATGAAAAACTGTTTTTT
cdr3_aa: CASSIQGLNEKLFF

v_call: TRBV3-1/TRBV3-2
d_call: .
j_call: TRBJ1-6
clone_size: .
cdr3_nt: TGTGCCAGCAGCCAACGCAGGGGTGAATCACCCCTCCACTTT
cdr3_aa: CASSQRRGESPLHF

v_call: TRBV24-1
d_call: TRBD1
j_call: TRBJ2-6
clone_size: few
cdr3_nt: TGTGCCACCAGTGATCCCGACAGGGGAAGCTCTGGGGCCAACGTCCTGACTTTC
cdr3_aa: CATSDPDRGSSGANVLTF

v_call: TRBV7-2
d_call: .
j_call: TRBJ1-6
clone_size: .
cdr3_nt: TGTGCCAGCAGCCCCTCTCGACCCCTCCACTTT
cdr3_aa: CASSPSRPLHF

v_call: TRBV14
d_call: .
j_call: TRBJ1-6
clone_size: .
cdr3_nt: TGTGCCAGCAGCCAAGATTTCAGGGCGGCTAATTCACCCCTCCACTTT
cdr3_aa: CASSQDFRAANSPLHF

v_call: TRBV7-6
d_call: TRBD1
j_call: TRBJ2-1
clone_size: .
cdr3_nt: TGTGCCAGCAGCTTGGGCCGACAGGGGGTGTATGAGCAGTTCTTC
cdr3_aa: CASSLGRQGVYEQFF

v_call: TRBV28
d_call: TRBD1
j_call: TRBJ1-3
clone_size: .
cdr3_nt: TGTGCCAGCAGCGACAGGGGTGCTGGAAACACCATATATTTT
cdr3_aa: CASSDRGAGNTIYF

v_call: TRBV3-1/TRBV3-2
d_call: TRBD1
j_call: TRBJ2-1
clone_size: .
cdr3_nt: TGTGCCAGCAGCCAGGGTTGGGACAGGGGGTACAATGAGCAGTTCTTC
cdr3_aa: CASSQGWDRGYNEQFF

v_call: TRBV7-2
d_call: .
j_call: TRBJ1-4
clone_size: .
cdr3_nt: TGTGCCAGCAGCTTAGAGGGGACAAGGAATGAAAAACTGTTTTTT
cdr3_aa: CASSLEGTRNEKLFF

v_call: TRBV5-6
d_call: TRBD2
j_call: TRBJ2-1
clone_size: .
cdr3_nt: TGTGCCAGCAGCTTACCTGGCGGGAGGGCCCCAAGCTCCTACAATGAGCAGTTCTTC
cdr3_aa: CASSLPGGRAPSSYNEQFF

v_call: TRBV11-3
d_call: .
j_call: TRBJ2-2
clone_size: .
cdr3_nt: TGTGCCAGCAGCCGTGACAGTTTAGTAGGCCGGGAGCTGTTTTTT
cdr3_aa: CASSRDSLVGRELFF

v_call: TRBV10-3
d_call: .
j_call: TRBJ1-1
clone_size: .
cdr3_nt: TGTGCCATCAGTGAGCAGGGTGCGGTCACTGAAGCTTTCTTT
cdr3_aa: CAISEQGAVTEAFF

v_call: TRBV28
d_call: .
j_call: TRBJ2-7
clone_size: .
cdr3_nt: TGTGCCAGCAGTAAACCGGGACTGGAATCTTACGAGCAGTACTTC
cdr3_aa: CASSKPGLESYEQYF

v_call: TRBV19
d_call: .
j_call: TRBJ2-3
clone_size: .
cdr3_nt: TGTGCCAGTAGTATAGATCAGAATCCGCAAGATACGCAGTATTTT
cdr3_aa: CASSIDQNPQDTQYF

v_call: TRBV5-1
d_call: TRBD1
j_call: TRBJ2-1
clone_size: .
cdr3_nt: TGCGCCAGCAGCTCCGGACAGGGAAGCTACAATGAGCAGTTCTTC
cdr3_aa: CASSSGQGSYNEQFF